Each of the 27 T cell receptor beta chains below was sequenced from the same sample in a study of human CD8 memory T cell subsets. TCR beta was sequenced from UMI-tagged 5' RACE libraries. With the 5' RACE reads reprocessed, TCRdb shows one record per CDR3 protein and no DNA. This sample contains several thousand distinct CDR3 sequences. Material: CD8+ T cells from PBMCs. All receptors come from a human donor in good health.

V gene TRBV28 combines with J gene TRBJ2-7; TCRdb's assignment of TRBD1 cannot be checked, as there is no DNA. The CDR3 has 14 residues. The germline gives CDR1 MDHEN, CDR2 SYDVKM. The CDR3 protein is CASSFWTATYEQYF.

The V and J genes are TRBV28 and TRBJ2-7; TCRdb designates TRBD2, a call that cannot be tested without DNA. CDR3 length: 15 residues. Germline CDR1 MDHEN, CDR2 SYDVKM. The CDR3 sequence: CASSGGTSGFYEQYF.

The gene calls are TRBV7-8 and TRBJ2-2; TCRdb names TRBD2, which stays unverified in the absence of DNA. CDR1 and CDR2 (germline): SGHVS, FQNEAQ. The CDR3 is 16 residues long. CDR3: CASSLTSGRGFGELFF.

This rearrangement joins TRBV5-6 to TRBJ2-3. The CDR3 spans 12 residues. Germline V gene data show CDR1 as SGHDT and CDR2 as YYEEEE. CDR3 protein: CASSFTGDTQYF.

This chain joins TRBV7-6 and TRBJ2-1; with no DNA, the TCRdb D assignment of TRBD1 cannot be verified. CDR1 is SGHVS, CDR2 FNYEAQ, per germline. The CDR3 sequence is 12 residues long. The CDR3 is CASSSEGVEQFF.

V and J are TRBV4-1 and TRBJ2-7; checking the TCRdb D call of TRBD1 is not possible without DNA. Germline V gene sequence: CDR1 MGHRA, CDR2 YSYEKL. CDR3 length equals 13 residues. The CDR3 sequence is CASSTRASYEQYF.

Its frequency marks this clonotype as medium-sized (0.01 to 0.1%). The J gene is TRBJ1-3, the V gene TRBV4-2. CDR1 LGHNA and CDR2 YNFKEQ come from the germline V gene. This CDR3 is 16 amino acids long. The CDR3 here is CASSQGGPNSGNTIYF.

The V call is TRBV2, the J call TRBJ2-1; TCRdb gives TRBD2 as the D gene, but with no DNA this cannot be confirmed. The CDR3 spans 14 residues. Germline CDR1 reads SNHLY; CDR2 reads FYNNEI. CDR3 amino acids: CASGTSGPYNEQFF. Based on the CDR3 plus reference TRBV2 and TRBJ2-1, the full variable domain is EPEVTQTPSHQVTQMGQEVILRCVPISNHLYFYWYRQILGQKVEFLVSFYNNEISEKSEIFDDQFSVERPDGSNFTLKIRSTKLEDSAMYFCASGTSGPYNEQFFGPGTRLTVL.

This sequence joins TRBV12-3 or TRBV12-4 and TRBJ1-2. The CDR3 extends over 12 amino acids. The CDR3 region is CASSRTNYGYTF.

The chain has TRBV28 and TRBJ2-4; TCRdb's D call of TRBD1 is untestable without DNA. This CDR3 contains 16 residues. From germline, CDR1 is MDHEN and CDR2 SYDVKM. CDR3 in amino acids: CASSFSTGTGNYIQYF.

This clonotype ranks as medium-sized in terms of frequency. The CDR3 sequence: CATSRGTGYGYTF. The V call is TRBV15, the J call TRBJ1-2; TCRdb lists TRBD1, though no DNA is available to test this call. This CDR3 region has 13 residues. Germline V gene sequence: CDR1 LNHNV, CDR2 YYDKDF (reference sequence). Full variable domain (missing parts from reference TRBV15 and TRBJ1-2): DAMVIQNPRYQVTQFGKPVTLSCSQTLNHNVMYWYQQKSSQAPKLLFHYYDKDFNNEADTPDNFQSRRPNTSFCFLDIRSPGLGDTAMYLCATSRGTGYGYTFGSGTRLTVV.

This clonotype registers medium-sized (0.01 to 0.1%) by frequency. The gene calls are TRBV29-1 and TRBJ2-1; the TRBD1 assignment by TCRdb is unverifiable without DNA. The germline CDR1 and CDR2 sequences are SQVTM and ANQGSEA. The CDR3 loop spans 12 amino acids. The CDR3 loop reads CSVGDGNNEQFF.

J is TRBJ2-1 and V is TRBV9; TCRdb names TRBD2, which stays unverified in the absence of DNA. This CDR3 contains 16 residues. CDR1 is SGDLS, CDR2 YYNGEE, per germline. CDR3 protein: CASSSPAGEAGNEQFF. Combining the CDR3 with reference TRBV9 and TRBJ2-1 gives the whole variable domain DSGVTQTPKHLITATGQRVTLRCSPRSGDLSVYWYQQSLDQGLQFLIQYYNGEERAKGNILERFSAQQFPDLHSELNLSSLELGDSALYFCASSSPAGEAGNEQFFGPGTRLTVL.

This sequence joins TRBV7-8 and TRBJ2-5; the D gene TCRdb calls, TRBD1, cannot be checked with no DNA. This CDR3 region has 16 residues. Germline loops: CDR1 SGHVS, CDR2 FQNEAQ. The CDR3 sequence is CASSQLDTPARETQYF.

The chain uses TRBV2 and TRBJ2-1; absent DNA, TCRdb's TRBD2 call cannot be checked. This CDR3 is 14 amino acids long. CDR1 and CDR2 (germline): SNHLY, FYNNEI. CDR3 loop: CASRIAGGWNEQFF.

This clonotype is called medium-sized based on its frequency. This CDR3 reads CASSFDLSGAGELFF. The chain recombines TRBV5-1 with TRBJ2-2; absent DNA, TCRdb's TRBD2 call cannot be checked. Germline assignment: CDR1 SGHRS and CDR2 YFSETQ. This CDR3 is built from 15 residues.

The chain recombines TRBV25-1 with TRBJ1-1. This CDR3 has 13 amino acids. The germline V gene encodes CDR1 MGHDK and CDR2 SYGVNS. The CDR3 reads CASSESVAYEAFF.

The J gene is TRBJ2-7, the V gene TRBV11-2. The CDR3 consists of 13 residues. Germline assignment: CDR1 SGHAT and CDR2 FQNNGV. CDR3 in amino acids: CASSLQTSYEQYF.

According to its frequency, this clonotype is medium-sized (0.01 to 0.1%). The chain is built from TRBV29-1 and TRBJ1-1; without DNA, the TCRdb call of TRBD1 cannot be checked. Germline V gene lookup returns CDR1 SQVTM and CDR2 ANQGSEA. CDR3 length: 13 residues. The CDR3 sequence: CSVEEGGGFGAFF. Variable domain in full (rest from reference TRBV29-1 and TRBJ1-1): SAVISQKPSRDICQRGTSLTIQCQVDSQVTMMFWYRQQPGQSLTLIATANQGSEATYESGFVIDKFPISRPNLTFSTLTVSNMSPEDSSIYLCSVEEGGGFGAFFGQGTRLTVV.

The chain joins TRBV29-1 to TRBJ2-7; TCRdb selects TRBD1, and the lack of DNA leaves this call unchecked. This CDR3 region has 14 residues. The germline gives CDR1 SQVTM, CDR2 ANQGSEA. CDR3 amino acids: CSVASGADVGGQYF.

This chain links TRBV20-1 with TRBJ1-2; TCRdb proposes TRBD1, but this gene call is untestable without DNA. Germline assignment: CDR1 DFQATT and CDR2 SNEGSKA (reference sequence). The CDR3 sequence is 13 residues long. The CDR3 loop is CSARAGTDYGYTF.

V usage is TRBV7-9 and J usage is TRBJ2-7. The CDR3 length is 14 residues. Germline V CDR1 and CDR2: SEHNR, FQNEAQ (reference sequence). The CDR3 loop reads CASSLDGSSYEQYF.

This sequence joins TRBV6-6 and TRBJ2-5; TCRdb selects TRBD1, and the lack of DNA leaves this call unchecked. The CDR3 runs 11 residues. Germline CDR1 reads MNHNY; CDR2 reads SVGAGI (reference sequence). The CDR3 region is CASRPGETQYF.

This clonotype is classed as medium-sized by frequency. This chain uses TRBV15 with TRBJ2-3; TCRdb returns TRBD1, unconfirmable since there is no DNA. Germline CDR1 is LNHNV and CDR2 is YYDKDF (reference sequence). The CDR3 runs 15 residues. Here the CDR3 reads CATSNQTGGSDTQYF.

V gene TRBV20-1 combines with J gene TRBJ2-4. From germline, CDR1 is DFQATT and CDR2 SNEGSKA (reference sequence). The CDR3 spans 13 residues. The CDR3 is CSARVAAKNIQYF.

Judged by frequency, this clonotype is medium-sized. The chain's CDR3 is CASSLVGLAGSYEQYF. The chain joins TRBV7-9 to TRBJ2-7; TCRdb's D gene call, TRBD2, goes unchecked for lack of DNA. The CDR3 is made up of 16 amino acids. Germline-derived CDR1 and CDR2 are SEHNR and FQNEAQ (reference sequence).

This clonotype is medium-sized by frequency. The chain uses TRBV29-1 and TRBJ2-2. There are 14 residues in the CDR3. Germline lookup yields CDR1 SQVTM and CDR2 ANQGSEA. The CDR3 protein is CSVEVVGNTGELFF.